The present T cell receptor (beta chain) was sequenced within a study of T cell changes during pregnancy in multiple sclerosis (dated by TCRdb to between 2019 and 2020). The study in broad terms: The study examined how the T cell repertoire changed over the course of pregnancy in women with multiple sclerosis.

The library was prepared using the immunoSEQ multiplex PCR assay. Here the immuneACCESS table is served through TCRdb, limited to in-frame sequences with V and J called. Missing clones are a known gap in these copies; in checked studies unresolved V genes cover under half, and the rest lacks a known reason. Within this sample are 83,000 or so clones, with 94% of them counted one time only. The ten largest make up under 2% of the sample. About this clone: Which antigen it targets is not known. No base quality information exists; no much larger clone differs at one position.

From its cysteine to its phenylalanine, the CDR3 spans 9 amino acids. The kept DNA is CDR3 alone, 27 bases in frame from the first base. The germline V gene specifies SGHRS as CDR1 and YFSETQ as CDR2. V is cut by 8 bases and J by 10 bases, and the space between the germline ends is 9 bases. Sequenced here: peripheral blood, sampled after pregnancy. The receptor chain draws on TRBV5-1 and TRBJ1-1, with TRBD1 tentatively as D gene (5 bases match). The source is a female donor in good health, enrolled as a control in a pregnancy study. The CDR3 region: CARGLRAFF. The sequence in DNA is TGCGCCAGGGGGCTTAGAGCTTTCTTT.